The 17 T cell receptor beta chains below come from one sample, sequenced in a study of CD4+ T cells in melanoma. Sequencing used immunoSEQ multiplex PCR; TCRdb keeps in-frame clones, though not all of them. The sample contains 110,000 to 150,000 clones, about 90% of which appear only once. These receptor sequences come from a human donor with melanoma.

The chain links TRBV5-1 to TRBJ2-5; D is unresolved. Trimming left V 1 base short and J 2 bases short, with 9 bases between. From germline, CDR1 is SGHRS and CDR2 YFSETQ. The CDR3 is 14 residues long. For the CDR3, the DNA is TGCGCCAGCAGCTTGAACCAGTTTCAAGAGACCCAGTACTTC. It translates to CASSLNQFQETQYF. Together with reference TRBV5-1 and TRBJ2-5, the CDR3 gives the full variable domain: KAGVTQTPRYLIKTRGQQVTLSCSPISGHRSVSWYQQTPGQGLQFLFEYFSETQRNKGNFPGRFSGRQFSNSRSEMNVSTLELGDSALYLCASSLNQFQETQYFGPGTRLLVL.

This sequence joins TRBV7-2 and TRBJ2-7; tentatively, D is TRBD1 (6 bases). Trimming took 1 base from V and 9 from J, leaving 28 bases between them. CDR1 and CDR2 from the germline V gene are SGHTA and FQGNSA. The CDR3 is 18 residues long. CDR3 DNA sequence: TGTGCCAGCAGCTTAGTTTTAACAGGGACGGATCGAAGGGCTGGGCAGTACTTC. It is translated as CASSLVLTGTDRRAGQYF.

The V call is TRBV18, the J call TRBJ1-6; D is unclear. CDR1 is KGHSH and CDR2 is LQKENI in the germline V gene. Trimming left V 2 bases short and J 0 bases short, with 8 bases between. The CDR3 runs 16 residues. CDR3 nucleotides: TGTGCCAGCTCACCAACCGCCCGCTCCTATAATTCACCCCTCCACTTT. It specifies CASSPTARSYNSPLHF.

The chain couples TRBV30 to TRBJ2-6; no reliable D call. V lost 0 bases to trimming and J lost 0 bases, with 9 bases between them. The germline gives CDR1 GTSNPN, CDR2 SVGIG (reference sequence). The CDR3 runs 16 residues. CDR3 sequence reads: CAWSVPKVSGANVLTF. In nucleotides, the CDR3 is TGTGCCTGGAGTGTACCGAAAGTCTCTGGGGCCAACGTCCTGACTTTC.

The V gene is TRBV10-1, the J gene TRBJ2-2; no clear D gene. Per germline, CDR1 WNHNN and CDR2 SYGVQD (reference sequence). The V end was cut by 4 bases, the J end by 4 bases, with 7 bases between. The CDR3 extends over 13 amino acids. The CDR3 DNA follows: TGCGCCAGCAGTGCCCAAACCACCGGGGAGCTGTTTTTT. Its protein is CASSAQTTGELFF.

This clone was observed once. The CDR3 here is CASSQLAGEETQYF. The DNA of the CDR3 is TGTGCCAGCAGCCAACTAGCGGGGGAAGAGACCCAGTACTTC. The rearrangement joins TRBV14 to TRBJ2-5, with TRBD2 identical over 10 bases. There are 14 residues in the CDR3. Germline-derived CDR1 and CDR2 are SGHDN and FVKESK. Trimming removed 2 bases from V and 3 bases from J; junction bases left unmatched: 0.

This rearrangement joins TRBV6-6 to TRBJ2-5; D may be TRBD2 (6 bases). CDR1 is MNHNY and CDR2 is SVGAGI in the germline V gene (reference sequence). There are 15 residues in the CDR3. V was pared by 6 bases and J by 5 bases, with 19 bases between. This chain's CDR3 is CASSPIAGSGETQYF. CDR3 coding DNA: TGTGCCAGCAGCCCAATTGCGGGGAGTGGGGAGACCCAGTACTTC.

The chain recombines TRBV7-3 with TRBJ2-1; D gene unclear. The CDR3 is made up of 15 amino acids. V was trimmed by 2 bases and J by 8 bases, leaving 16 bases between them. Germline CDR1 reads SGHTA; CDR2 reads FQGTGA. CDR3 region: CASSLWKVRGDEQFF. In nucleotides, the CDR3 is TGTGCCAGCAGCTTATGGAAGGTTCGTGGGGATGAGCAGTTCTTC.

The rearrangement uses TRBV19 and TRBJ1-4; D is unclear. The CDR3 has 14 amino acids. Trimming cost V 11 bases and J 5 bases, with 18 bases left between them. The germline CDR1 and CDR2 sequences are LNHDA and SQIVND (reference sequence). Here the CDR3 reads CALQPAGGNEKLFF. CDR3 nucleotides: TGTGCCCTACAACCGGCCGGTGGAAATGAAAAACTGTTTTTT.

This chain connects TRBV11-3 to TRBJ1-2, with D perhaps TRBD1 (5 bases). With 5 bases removed from V and 7 bases from J, the gap between germline ends came to 14 bases. CDR1 SGHNT and CDR2 YENEEA come from the germline V gene. The CDR3 is 13 residues long. The CDR3 loop reads CASSPWDGGGYTF. The CDR3 nucleotides read TGTGCCAGCAGCCCCTGGGACGGGGGTGGCTACACCTTC.

V gene TRBV18 combines with J gene TRBJ1-1; maybe TRBD1 (5 bases). Germline V CDR1 and CDR2: KGHSH, LQKENI. V lost 2 bases, J lost 0 bases, and 7 bases lay in between. The CDR3 totals 14 residues. The CDR3 bases are TGTGCCAGCTCACCAGCAGGGTTGAACACTGAAGCTTTCTTT. This gives the protein CASSPAGLNTEAFF.

The V call is TRBV5-6, the J call TRBJ1-6, with a possible D match to TRBD1 (6 bases). The germline gives CDR1 SGHDT, CDR2 YYEEEE. V was shortened by 2 bases and J by 4 bases, with 13 bases between the two germline ends. The CDR3 is 16 amino acids. The CDR3 reads CASSLGQFHYNSPLHF. CDR3 DNA: TGTGCCAGCAGCTTAGGACAGTTCCATTATAATTCACCCCTCCACTTT.

The chain has TRBV19 and TRBJ1-2; the D gene is possibly TRBD1 (5 bases). Deletions cut 2 bases from V and 3 bases from J, with 19 bases between. The CDR3 extends over 17 amino acids. Germline loops: CDR1 LNHDA, CDR2 SQIVND (reference sequence). CDR3 DNA sequence: TGTGCCAGTAGTATACAGGGATGGTCCGAAGGGGACTATGGCTACACCTTC. As protein: CASSIQGWSEGDYGYTF.

The chain links TRBV28 to TRBJ1-1, with D possibly being TRBD1 (5 bases). Germline assignment: CDR1 MDHEN and CDR2 SYDVKM. This CDR3 is 13 amino acids long. V lost 5 bases and J 11 bases, leaving 18 bases between the germline ends. CDR3 DNA sequence: TGTGCCAGCAGTCCACCGGGACGCGGTATCGCTTTCTTT. It encodes CASSPPGRGIAFF.

The chain couples TRBV11-2 to TRBJ2-5, with D tentatively TRBD2 (5 bases). The V end was cut by 2 bases, the J end by 2 bases, with 6 bases between. Germline assignment: CDR1 SGHAT and CDR2 FQNNGV. The CDR3 runs to 13 residues. CDR3 in amino acids: CASSLWEQETQYF. The CDR3 bases are TGTGCCAGCAGCTTATGGGAGCAAGAGACCCAGTACTTC.

This clone was picked up one time. The V and J genes are TRBV6-1 and TRBJ1-2; possible D gene TRBD1, 5 bases. The germline V gene has CDR1 MNHNS and CDR2 SASEGT. Trimming removed 8 bases at V and 0 bases at J, with 10 bases between. The CDR3 sequence is 13 residues long. The CDR3 region is CASSEGTNYGYTF. CDR3 in DNA: TGTGCCAGCTCGGAGGGGACTAACTATGGCTACACCTTC.

The chain combines TRBV5-6 with TRBJ2-3; TRBD2 aligns across 8 bases. The CDR3 is 14 residues long. J lost 9 bases, V lost 0 bases, and 6 bases had no gene match. CDR1 is SGHDT and CDR2 is YYEEEE in the germline V gene. This CDR3 is CASSLAGGGRTQYF. The CDR3 DNA reads as TGTGCCAGCAGCTTGGCGGGCGGGGGGCGCACGCAGTATTTT.